The next 7 T cell receptor beta chains were all read from a single sample in a study of CD8 T cells in Susac syndrome. RNA, at about 0.45 to 1 ug, was reverse transcribed with random hexamers. TCRdb redid the calling of the immunoSEQ multiplex PCR reads with MiXCR, one entry per CDR3 protein. This table holds around 170,000 distinct CDR3 sequences, around 96% found once. Material for sequencing was CD8+ T cells from PBMCs. These receptors came from a human donor with multiple sclerosis.

This clonotype was recorded once. The gene calls are TRBV28 and TRBJ2-5; no reliable D call. The germline V gene encodes CDR1 MDHEN and CDR2 SYDVKM. V lost 3 bases to trimming and J lost 0 bases, with 11 bases between them. CDR3 length: 15 residues. CDR3 nucleotide sequence: TGTGCCAGCAGTTTGTTGGCAGAAGACCAAGAGACCCAGTACTTC. The encoded protein is CASSLLAEDQETQYF.

This chain uses TRBV9 with TRBJ2-1; 11 nucleotides align to TRBD1. CDR1 SGDLS and CDR2 YYNGEE come from the germline V gene. After removal of 6 bases from V and 5 bases from J, the junction contained 4 bases not matched to a gene. The CDR3 consists of 14 residues. CDR3 in amino acids: CASNRDRGNNEQFF. Here the CDR3 DNA reads TGTGCCAGCAACCGGGACAGGGGGAACAATGAGCAGTTCTTC.

The V call is TRBV24-1, the J call TRBJ2-1; 12 positions match TRBD2. The CDR3 contains 14 residues. The V gene's germline CDR1 is KGHDR and CDR2 SFDVKD. Trimming removed 9 bases from V and 10 bases from J; junction bases left unmatched: 9. DNA of the CDR3: TGTGCCACCTGCCTAGCGGGAGGGCCAGGGGAGCAGTTCTTC. This translates into CATCLAGGPGEQFF.

The J gene is TRBJ2-1, the V gene TRBV15, with 7 bases fitting TRBD2. Trimming at V came to 0 bases and at J to 3 bases, leaving 11 bases not matched to a gene. CDR3 length equals 18 residues. Germline loops: CDR1 LNHNV, CDR2 YYDKDF (reference sequence). The CDR3 DNA sequence: TGTGCCACCAGCAGAGAGGGTACCCGGGACTACTTCTACAATGAGCAGTTCTTC. It is translated as CATSREGTRDYFYNEQFF.

This chain links TRBV27 with TRBJ2-1; 8 bases map to TRBD2. This CDR3 region has 16 residues. V was pared by 5 bases and J by 0 bases, with 6 bases of the junction left unmatched. Germline V gene data show CDR1 as MNHEY and CDR2 as SMNVEV (reference sequence). CDR3 amino acids: CASSARGGVSYNEQFF. The CDR3 nucleotides are TGTGCCAGCAGTGCCCGGGGGGGCGTCTCCTACAATGAGCAGTTCTTC.

The chain has TRBV29-1 and TRBJ1-1, with D unresolved. Trimming removed 5 bases from V and 6 bases from J, with 10 bases in between. This CDR3 is 11 amino acids long. Germline V lookup: CDR1 SQVTM, CDR2 ANQGSEA. CDR3: CSVPRGAEAFF. CDR3 sequence (DNA): TGCAGCGTTCCCCGCGGGGCTGAAGCTTTCTTT.

The chain is built from TRBV19 and TRBJ1-2; D unresolved. V was cut by 6 bases and J by 8 bases, with 10 bases left in between. CDR1 and CDR2 from the germline V gene are LNHDA and SQIVND (reference sequence). The CDR3 runs to 11 residues. CDR3 in amino acids: CASRGLEGYTF. The CDR3 bases are TGTGCCAGTAGAGGATTGGAGGGCTACACCTTC.